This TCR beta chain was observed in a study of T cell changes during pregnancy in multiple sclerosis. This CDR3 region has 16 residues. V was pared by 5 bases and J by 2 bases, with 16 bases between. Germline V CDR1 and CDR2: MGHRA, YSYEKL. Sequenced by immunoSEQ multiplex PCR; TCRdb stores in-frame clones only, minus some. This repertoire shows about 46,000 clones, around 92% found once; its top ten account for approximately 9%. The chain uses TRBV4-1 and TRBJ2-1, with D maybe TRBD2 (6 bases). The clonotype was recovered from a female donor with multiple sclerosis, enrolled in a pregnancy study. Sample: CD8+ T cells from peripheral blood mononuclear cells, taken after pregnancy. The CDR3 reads CASSSGTGVTYNEQFF. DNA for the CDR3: TGCGCCAGCAGCTCTGGTACGGGAGTGACCTACAATGAGCAGTTCTTC.